This T cell receptor beta chain was recorded in a study of T-cell reconstitution after alpha-beta-depleted transplantation in children (dated by TCRdb to the mid-2010s). In terms of the full investigation: Using TCR repertoire profiling, the study quantitatively followed how T-cell immune reconstitution unfolded in children after TCRalphabeta/CD19-depleted allogeneic hematopoietic cell transplantation.

The library was produced with PCR. For sequencing, an Illumina HiSeq 2500 was employed. Molecular barcoding was employed in the preparation of TCR libraries, with unique molecular identifiers being used to normalize TCRbeta repertoire quantification. Using fastp trimming at Q25 and MiXCR clonotype assembly, TCRdb reanalyzed the public sequencing data and kept in-frame beta chains. Rows with a matching CDR3 protein are joined into one entry that keeps the most common DNA and genes. This sample lists 500,000 to 600,000 distinct CDR3 sequences; around 16% were detected once. The top ten clonotypes cover approximately 3% of the sample. The CDR3 goes from the cysteine to the phenylalanine over 14 residues. The sequence is cut down to CDR3 DNA, 42 bases in frame from base 1. Here V drops 5 bases and J drops 6 bases, and the junction holds 7 bases not matched to any gene. The germline V gene supplies CDR1 KGHDR and CDR2 SFDVKD.

On this clonotype: Its cognate antigen has yet to be identified. No qualities accompany the bases; no much larger clone lies one base away.

The receptor chain draws on TRBV24-1 and TRBJ2-3; 7 of the junction bases match TRBD2. This TCR was sampled from a human donor who donated a stem cell graft to a child with acute lymphoblastic leukemia. This specimen consisted of PBMCs from the stem cell graft donor, obtained from the stem cell graft. The sequenced DNA: TGTGCCACCAGTGGGGCGGGAGCAGGTGATACGCAGTATTTT. Translated, it gives CATSGAGAGDTQYF.